One and the same sample provided the 25 T cell receptor beta chains below, sequenced in a study of T cell responses to AZD1222 COVID-19 vaccine. Assay: immunoSEQ multiplex PCR; the TCRdb copy retains only in-frame clones and omits some. The table lists tens of thousands of clones, about 88% of them singletons, with about 19% in the top ten. The sample was peripheral blood, taken on day 0 of AZD1222 vaccination. The receptors originated from an adult in good health.

The chain carries TRBV5-6 and TRBJ1-5; D possibly corresponds to TRBD1 (5 bases). The CDR3 totals 15 residues. The V gene's germline CDR1 is SGHDT and CDR2 YYEEEE. V lost 0 bases, J lost 2 bases, and 9 bases lay in between. DNA for the CDR3: TGTGCCAGCAGCTTGGACAGGAATGGCAATCAGCCCCAGCATTTT. This codes for CASSLDRNGNQPQHF.

The genes are TRBV7-9 and TRBJ1-2; TRBD1 aligns across 9 bases. This CDR3 region has 14 residues. Germline values: CDR1 SEHNR, CDR2 FQNEAQ (reference sequence). The V segment lost 7 bases and the J segment 7 bases; nucleotides outside the gene matches: 10. CDR3: CASTGTGPFRGYTF. The CDR3 DNA sequence: TGTGCCAGCACCGGGACAGGGCCTTTCCGTGGCTACACCTTC. The full variable domain, rest sourced from reference TRBV7-9 and TRBJ1-2, is DTGVSQNPRHKITKRGQNVTFRCDPISEHNRLYWYRQTLGQGPEFLTYFQNEAQLEKSRLLSDRFSAERPKGSFSTLEIQRTEQGDSAMYLCASTGTGPFRGYTFGSGTRLTVV.

V and J are TRBV6-5 and TRBJ1-4, with D perhaps matching TRBD1 (6 bases). With 5 bases removed from V and 6 bases from J, the gap between germline ends came to 10 bases. Germline CDR1 reads MNHEY; CDR2 reads SVGAGI. CDR3 length: 13 amino acids. The CDR3 region is CASSLQGDEKLFF. The CDR3 bases are TGTGCCAGCAGTCTACAGGGAGATGAAAAACTGTTTTTT.

This chain joins TRBV10-3 and TRBJ2-1; no reliable D call. The V end lost 2 bases, the J end lost 10 bases, and 18 bases lay between the germline ends. In germline, CDR1 is ENHRY, CDR2 SYGVKD. CDR3 length: 15 residues. Written as DNA, the CDR3 is TGTGCCATCAGTGAGGTAAAGGCCGGCACGGCAGAGCAGTTCTTC. This sequence encodes CAISEVKAGTAEQFF.

This clone was recorded only once. The V and J genes are TRBV19 and TRBJ1-1, with D unclear. The CDR3 has 11 residues. V lost 7 bases to trimming and J lost 3 bases, with 6 bases between them. From germline, CDR1 is LNHDA and CDR2 SQIVND (reference sequence). The CDR3 coding sequence is TGTGCCAGTACAGGAGACACTGAAGCTTTCTTT. As protein: CASTGDTEAFF.

V gene TRBV7-2 combines with J gene TRBJ2-5; 9 positions agree with TRBD2. The length of the CDR3 is 17 residues. Germline CDR1 reads SGHTA; CDR2 reads FQGNSA. The V and J ends lost 3 bases and 4 bases, in that order; junction bases with no gene match: 12. CDR3 amino acids: CASSFPAGGHDGETQYF. The CDR3 DNA is TGTGCCAGCAGCTTTCCAGCGGGGGGCCATGATGGAGAGACCCAGTACTTC.

CDR3 amino acids: CASRGGVVSDNEQFF. The DNA for the CDR3 is TGTGCCAGCAGAGGAGGTGTCGTTTCGGACAATGAGCAGTTCTTC. The J gene is TRBJ2-1, the V gene TRBV5-8, with D possibly being TRBD2 (5 bases). Between the trimmed V and J ends, which lost 5 bases and 5 bases, there was a span of 17 bases. The CDR3 runs to 15 residues. The V gene's germline CDR1 is SGHTS and CDR2 YDEGEE.

This clone occurred once. A much larger clone sits a single nucleotide away, making a read error possible. This rearrangement joins TRBV5-6 to TRBJ1-2; no reliable D call. CDR3 length: 12 amino acids. Per the germline V gene, CDR1 is SGHDT and CDR2 is YYEEEE. V was cut by 0 bases and J by 2 bases, with 2 bases left in between. Written as DNA, the CDR3 is TGTGCCAGCAGCTTGGCCAACTATGGCTACACCTTC. Amino acids: CASSLANYGYTF.

The rearrangement links TRBV7-9 to TRBJ2-7, with no clear D. CDR1 and CDR2 from the germline V gene are SEHNR and FQNEAQ (reference sequence). V was pared by 5 bases and J by 0 bases, with 14 bases between. CDR3 length: 15 amino acids. The CDR3, as DNA: TGTGCCAGCAGCACCTCCGGGTCCAGCTCCTACGAGCAGTACTTC. It yields the protein CASSTSGSSSYEQYF.

J is TRBJ1-6 and V is TRBV4-3; 8 bases fit TRBD1. CDR1 and CDR2 (germline): LGHNA, YSLEER. V dropped 4 bases and J dropped 11; count of bases not matched to a gene: 10. This CDR3 region has 15 residues. The CDR3 coding sequence is TGCGCCAGCAGCCGACAGACAGGGGTAAATCCACCCCTCCACTTT. This codes for CASSRQTGVNPPLHF.

The chain is built from TRBV19 and TRBJ2-5; possibly TRBD2 for D (6 bases). The germline gives CDR1 LNHDA, CDR2 SQIVND (reference sequence). The CDR3 loop spans 13 amino acids. The V end lost 4 bases, the J end lost 5 bases, and 11 bases lay between the germline ends. CDR3 loop: CASSTGVAETQYF. The CDR3 nucleotides are TGTGCCAGTAGTACGGGGGTGGCGGAGACCCAGTACTTC.

This sequence joins TRBV6-4 and TRBJ2-1, with a tentative D call TRBD2 (5 bases). V lost 5 bases and J 2 bases, leaving 13 bases between the germline ends. Germline lookup yields CDR1 MRHNA and CDR2 SNTAGT. The CDR3 has 15 residues. CDR3 coding DNA: TGTGCCAGCAGTTTAGACTACACCACCTACAATGAGCAGTTCTTC. It specifies CASSLDYTTYNEQFF.

The gene calls are TRBV10-3 and TRBJ1-5, with no clear D. The germline V gene has CDR1 ENHRY and CDR2 SYGVKD. This CDR3 contains 13 residues. V was pared by 2 bases and J by 4 bases, with 6 bases between. CDR3 region: CAISEMGNQPQHF. The CDR3, as DNA: TGTGCCATCAGTGAGATGGGAAATCAGCCCCAGCATTTT.

V gene TRBV5-4 combines with J gene TRBJ1-5, with D possibly matching TRBD1 (5 bases). CDR1 is SGHNT, CDR2 YYREEE, per germline (reference sequence). The ends were cut back, 0 bases at V and 7 bases at J, with 8 bases in the middle. CDR3 length: 13 amino acids. This CDR3 reads CASSLGGSQPQHF. DNA for the CDR3: TGTGCCAGCAGCTTGGGGGGGTCCCAGCCCCAGCATTTT.

This sequence joins TRBV7-9 and TRBJ2-7; D may be TRBD1 (6 bases). This CDR3 has 16 residues. Looked up from germline, CDR1 is SEHNR and CDR2 is FQNEAQ (reference sequence). Deletions cut 5 bases from V and 3 bases from J, with 20 bases between. CDR3 protein: CASSPYRRGHLYEQYF. CDR3 DNA sequence: TGTGCCAGCAGCCCCTATAGACGGGGACACCTCTACGAGCAGTACTTC.

This sequence joins TRBV19 and TRBJ1-4; possibly TRBD1 for D (6 bases). The CDR3 runs 16 residues. The germline V gene has CDR1 LNHDA and CDR2 SQIVND (reference sequence). The V end was cut by 7 bases, the J end by 5 bases, with 20 bases between. CDR3 sequence (DNA): TGTGCCAGTACAGGCACAGGGAGTCCGGGGAATGAAAAACTGTTTTTT. This sequence encodes CASTGTGSPGNEKLFF. The variable domain in full, completed from reference TRBV19 and TRBJ1-4, reads DGGITQSPKYLFRKEGQNVTLSCEQNLNHDAMYWYRQDPGQGLRLIYYSQIVNDFQKGDIAEGYSVSREKKESFPLTVTSAQKNPTAFYLCASTGTGSPGNEKLFFGSGTQLSVL.

This sequence joins TRBV7-2 and TRBJ1-5; possible D gene TRBD1, 6 bases. Germline CDR1 reads SGHTA; CDR2 reads FQGNSA. V gave up 5 bases and J gave up 7 bases, with 12 bases separating them. CDR3 length: 13 residues. The CDR3 nucleotides read TGTGCCAGCAGCCAACAGGGCGGCCAGCCCCAGCATTTT. It encodes CASSQQGGQPQHF.

V usage is TRBV6-5 and J usage is TRBJ2-2; tentatively, D is TRBD1 or TRBD2 (5 bases each). The germline CDR1 and CDR2 sequences are MNHEY and SVGAGI. The CDR3 is 13 amino acids. Trimming removed 6 bases from V and 6 bases from J, with 11 bases in between. The CDR3 sequence is CASRGTESGELFF. CDR3 bases: TGTGCCAGCAGGGGGACCGAGTCCGGGGAGCTGTTTTTT.

V is TRBV16 and J is TRBJ1-5; the D gene is possibly TRBD1 (5 bases). Per germline, CDR1 KGHSY and CDR2 FQNENV. The CDR3 runs 16 residues. V lost 0 bases, J lost 3 bases, and 12 bases lay in between. CDR3 in DNA: TGTGCCAGCAGCCAATCGAGTGGGGGTCTCAATCAGCCCCAGCATTTT. Its protein is CASSQSSGGLNQPQHF.

V and J are TRBV3-1 (or the pseudogene TRBV3-2) and TRBJ1-6; D uncertain. The CDR3 totals 17 residues. The germline V gene encodes CDR1 LGHDT and CDR2 YNNKEL (reference sequence). The V and J ends lost 4 bases and 0 bases respectively, with 13 bases between them. This CDR3 is CASSPGTLSSYNSPLHF. CDR3 nucleotides: TGTGCCAGCAGCCCCGGAACACTTAGCTCCTATAATTCACCCCTCCACTTT.

CDR3 coding DNA: TGTGCCAGCAGCGCTTTAGACAGGGCCTACAATGAGCAGTTCTTC. Its protein product is CASSALDRAYNEQFF. The chain uses TRBV9 and TRBJ2-1, with 7 bases that match TRBD1. Trimming removed 3 bases from V and 2 bases from J; junction bases left unmatched: 5. Germline lookup yields CDR1 SGDLS and CDR2 YYNGEE. The CDR3 sequence is 15 residues long. The variable domain in full, completed from reference TRBV9 and TRBJ2-1, reads DSGVTQTPKHLITATGQRVTLRCSPRSGDLSVYWYQQSLDQGLQFLIQYYNGEERAKGNILERFSAQQFPDLHSELNLSSLELGDSALYFCASSALDRAYNEQFFGPGTRLTVL.

V is TRBV5-1 and J is TRBJ2-3; D is perhaps TRBD2 (6 bases). The CDR3 spans 18 residues. The germline CDR1 and CDR2 sequences are SGHRS and YFSETQ. V dropped 6 bases and J dropped 3 bases, with 26 bases sitting between them. The CDR3, as DNA: TGCGCCAGCACCCCGCGAGGAGGGTACGCCGAAGGGACAGATACGCAGTATTTT. It codes for CASTPRGGYAEGTDTQYF.

The chain uses TRBV6-2 or TRBV6-3 and TRBJ2-5; D perhaps matches TRBD2 (6 bases). Germline V lookup: CDR1 MNHEY, CDR2 SVGEGT. Trimming pared 6 bases from V and 1 base from J, leaving 12 bases between. The CDR3 runs 14 residues. The CDR3 loop reads CASSLGLIQETQYF. The CDR3 DNA sequence: TGTGCCAGCAGCCTGGGACTGATCCAAGAGACCCAGTACTTC.

There are a few counts of this clone. J is TRBJ2-1 and V is TRBV9, with 8 bases lining up with TRBD1. Germline CDR1 reads SGDLS; CDR2 reads YYNGEE. The length of the CDR3 is 17 residues. Trimming at V came to 2 bases and at J to 5 bases, leaving 12 bases not matched to a gene. The CDR3 protein is CASSVLPGQALDNEQFF. The CDR3 region has the DNA TGTGCCAGCAGCGTCCTCCCGGGACAGGCCTTAGACAATGAGCAGTTCTTC.

This chain uses TRBV4-3 with TRBJ2-7; TRBD2 agrees at 10 bases. From germline, CDR1 is LGHNA and CDR2 YSLEER. CDR3 length: 16 amino acids. Germline trimming cut 4 bases from V and 2 bases from J; bases unmatched to any gene: 8. This chain's CDR3 is CASSPLPTSGTYEQYF. The CDR3 coding sequence is TGCGCCAGCAGCCCTCTGCCAACTAGCGGGACCTACGAGCAGTACTTC.